This TCR beta chain was recorded in a study of T cells in Graves' hyperthyroidism and ophthalmopathy. Study-level findings and limits: Most thyroid clonotypes that were expanded above 0.001 also turned up in blood. Model predictions of ophthalmopathy came a median about six months before onset.

In germline, CDR1 is MNHEY, CDR2 SMNVEV (reference sequence). The CDR3 runs to 15 residues. The ends were cut back, 4 bases at V and 6 bases at J, with 19 bases in the middle. This clonotype was detected many times. Antigen specificity is unknown. TCR beta CDR3 sequences were amplified from RNA transcripts. A set of HTBI primers served as the primers for a first-round RT-PCR of the TCR CDR3. A single record per CDR3 protein comes from TCRdb applying MiXCR to the multiplex PCR reads. The sample holds about 210,000 distinct CDR3 sequences, about 15% seen once. Sequencing was done on a sample of blood. The chain recombines TRBV27 with TRBJ2-7; D possibly corresponds to TRBD2 (7 bases). The origin of this receptor is a man in his forties or fifties with Graves' hyperthyroidism. The CDR3 is CASSSGGPLLPEQYF. The CDR3 DNA is TGTGCCAGCAGTTCCGGGGGGCCTCTTCTACCCGAGCAGTACTTC.